This entry lists 32 T cell receptor beta chains sequenced from one sample in a study of shared clonotypes between healthy human individuals. Cells designated naive CD8 were CD45RO-negative and were positively selected for CCR7, with terminally differentiated effector memory CD45RA+ cells excluded. The assay was immunoSEQ multiplex PCR, and TCRdb's table has in-frame clones only and misses some. In the table there are 2 million to 2.5 million clones, under 95% of which are singletons. Sequenced input: naive CD8+ T cells from PBMCs. These receptors all stem from a man aged 18 to 30 in good health. Some clones in this sample may be carry-over from other donors' samples.

V gene TRBV7-2 combines with J gene TRBJ1-5; unclear D gene. Germline CDR1 and CDR2: SGHTA and FQGNSA. V gave up 5 bases and J gave up 1 base, with 15 bases separating them. This CDR3 is built from 16 residues. The CDR3, as DNA: TGTGCCAGCAGCGCTACCCCGCTGGGAAGCAATCAGCCCCAGCATTTT. Its translation is CASSATPLGSNQPQHF.

This clone was seen only once. The chain joins TRBV19 to TRBJ2-7, with D maybe TRBD1 (6 bases). Germline V gene data show CDR1 as LNHDA and CDR2 as SQIVND (reference sequence). This CDR3 region has 11 residues. Trimming took 8 bases from V and 6 from J, leaving 11 bases between them. CDR3 sequence: CASGQGLEQYF. DNA for the CDR3: TGTGCCAGTGGCCAGGGGCTCGAGCAGTACTTC.

This chain joins TRBV7-6 and TRBJ1-4; tentative D call: TRBD1 (5 bases). V lost 1 base and J lost 7, with 13 bases in between. Germline V gene sequence: CDR1 SGHVS, CDR2 FNYEAQ. The CDR3 length is 15 residues. CDR3 sequence reads: CASSLGRDLTEKLFF. CDR3 bases: TGTGCCAGCAGCTTAGGCAGGGATCTGACTGAAAAACTGTTTTTT.

The table lists this clone with a count of one. V and J are TRBV27 and TRBJ2-3; D is perhaps TRBD2 (6 bases). Germline V lookup: CDR1 MNHEY, CDR2 SMNVEV (reference sequence). The V end lost 2 bases, the J end lost 4 bases, and 13 bases lay between the germline ends. This CDR3 has 15 amino acids. Written as DNA, the CDR3 is TGTGCCAGCAGTTTACTGCTAGCGAGGCCAGATACGCAGTATTTT. Translated, it gives CASSLLLARPDTQYF.

This clone was detected only once. The J gene is TRBJ2-3, the V gene TRBV27; no reliable D call. Germline V lookup: CDR1 MNHEY, CDR2 SMNVEV (reference sequence). This CDR3 has 17 residues. V lost 5 bases and J 4 bases, leaving 22 bases between the germline ends. The chain's CDR3 is CASSPIMPGNLADTQYF. In DNA, the CDR3 is TGTGCCAGCAGTCCCATTATGCCCGGCAACCTGGCAGATACGCAGTATTTT.

V gene TRBV11-2 combines with J gene TRBJ2-2; the match to TRBD2 covers 13 bases. Trimming at V came to 5 bases and at J to 2 bases, leaving 11 bases not matched to a gene. The CDR3 consists of 19 residues. CDR1 and CDR2 (germline): SGHAT, FQNNGV. The CDR3 protein is CASSARAGLAGTNTGELFF. The CDR3 region has the DNA TGTGCCAGCAGCGCTAGGGCGGGACTAGCGGGAACAAACACCGGGGAGCTGTTTTTT.

The rearrangement uses TRBV28 and TRBJ2-7; D remains unclear. V was clipped by 6 bases and J by 3 bases, with 6 bases between them. Germline loops: CDR1 MDHEN, CDR2 SYDVKM. The CDR3 totals 11 residues. The CDR3 loop is CASRSDYEQYF. For the CDR3, the DNA is TGTGCCAGCAGGTCGGACTACGAGCAGTACTTC.

This clone was recorded once. This sequence joins TRBV9 and TRBJ2-1; D gene unclear. CDR3 size: 13 residues. Germline CDR1 and CDR2: SGDLS and YYNGEE. Trimming left V 1 base short and J 9 bases short, with 11 bases between. CDR3 sequence: CASSVPALGEQFF. The DNA of the CDR3 is TGTGCCAGCAGCGTACCCGCCTTGGGTGAGCAGTTCTTC.

The rearrangement joins TRBV7-9 to TRBJ2-7; D gene ambiguous. The CDR3 sequence is 12 residues long. Germline V gene lookup returns CDR1 SEHNR and CDR2 FQNEAQ (reference sequence). V gave up 5 bases and J gave up 5 bases, with 10 bases separating them. The DNA of the CDR3 is TGTGCCAGCAGCCCCCCGATGGACGAGCAGTACTTC. It is translated as CASSPPMDEQYF.

This chain joins TRBV7-8 and TRBJ1-3; D is unresolved. Germline CDR1 is SGHVS and CDR2 is FQNEAQ. V was shortened by 1 base and J by 2 bases, with 12 bases between the two germline ends. The CDR3 spans 16 residues. CDR3 sequence reads: CASSLVNWGAGNTIYF. The CDR3 DNA sequence: TGTGCCAGCAGCTTAGTTAATTGGGGAGCTGGAAACACCATATATTTT. The variable domain in full, with the rest retrieved from reference TRBV7-8 and TRBJ1-3, is GAGVSQSPRYKVAKRGQDVALRCDPISGHVSLFWYQQALGQGPEFLTYFQNEAQLDKSGLPSDRFFAERPEGSVSTLKIQRTQQEDSAVYLCASSLVNWGAGNTIYFGEGSWLTVV.

The J gene is TRBJ2-1, the V gene TRBV5-1, with a possible D match to TRBD1 (6 bases). The CDR3 sequence is 16 residues long. Trimming took 1 base from V and 1 from J, leaving 12 bases between them. Per the germline V gene, CDR1 is SGHRS and CDR2 is YFSETQ. The CDR3 DNA follows: TGCGCCAGCAGCTTGCAGGGGCCTAGATCCTACAATGAGCAGTTCTTC. It codes for CASSLQGPRSYNEQFF.

This clone was seen more than once but under ten times. Other DNA sequences in the sample encode the same CDR3. The genes are TRBV29-1 and TRBJ1-1; tentative D call: TRBD1 (6 bases). The V gene's germline CDR1 is SQVTM and CDR2 ANQGSEA. This CDR3 spans 12 amino acids. Trimming cost V 3 bases and J 5 bases, with 10 bases left between them. CDR3 nucleotides: TGCAGCGTTGAGGGTCAGGGGACTGAAGCTTTCTTT. This translates into CSVEGQGTEAFF.

The gene calls are TRBV29-1 and TRBJ2-7; 7 bases match TRBD1. V lost 0 bases, J lost 6 bases, and 8 bases stayed unmatched. Germline assignment: CDR1 SQVTM and CDR2 ANQGSEA. The CDR3 loop spans 14 amino acids. CDR3 DNA: TGCAGCGTTGAAGAGGGGTCGACAGGGCTCGAGCAGTACTTC. It codes for CSVEEGSTGLEQYF.

In its sample, this clone was seen once. This chain joins TRBV28 and TRBJ1-2; no firm D call. From germline, CDR1 is MDHEN and CDR2 SYDVKM. Between the trimmed V and J ends, which lost 7 bases and 1 base, there was a span of 10 bases. The CDR3 spans 13 residues. The CDR3 loop reads CASTSSINYGYTF. CDR3 nucleotide sequence: TGTGCCAGCACCTCCTCGATTAACTATGGCTACACCTTC.

CDR3 residues: CASSMGGRGSYNEQFF. In DNA form, the CDR3 reads TGTGCCAGTAGTATGGGTGGGAGGGGCTCCTACAATGAGCAGTTCTTC. This sequence joins TRBV19 and TRBJ2-1; 7 nucleotides line up with TRBD2. J lost 0 bases, V lost 3 bases, and 5 bases had no gene match. The germline gives CDR1 LNHDA, CDR2 SQIVND (reference sequence). This CDR3 comprises 16 residues. Looking up the rest from reference TRBV19 and TRBJ2-1 gives the full variable domain: DGGITQSPKYLFRKEGQNVTLSCEQNLNHDAMYWYRQDPGQGLRLIYYSQIVNDFQKGDIAEGYSVSREKKESFPLTVTSAQKNPTAFYLCASSMGGRGSYNEQFFGPGTRLTVL.

The chain joins TRBV11-2 to TRBJ2-1, with unresolved D. Germline V gene lookup returns CDR1 SGHAT and CDR2 FQNNGV. The CDR3 is 19 amino acids. Trimming left V 0 bases short and J 1 base short, with 19 bases between. The CDR3 nucleotides read TGTGCCAGCAGCTTAGATGGAAGAAAGGGTGCCAGGTCCTACAATGAGCAGTTCTTC. Translation gives CASSLDGRKGARSYNEQFF.

This chain uses TRBV27 with TRBJ2-1; 8 nucleotides line up with TRBD2. CDR1 MNHEY and CDR2 SMNVEV come from the germline V gene (reference sequence). Germline trimming cut 2 bases from V and 6 bases from J; bases unmatched to any gene: 9. CDR3 length: 16 amino acids. CDR3 residues: CASSLLRASGLNEQFF. The CDR3 DNA reads as TGTGCCAGCAGTTTACTCCGGGCTAGCGGGCTCAATGAGCAGTTCTTC.

The chain uses TRBV4-2 and TRBJ2-7; D call uncertain. The CDR3 consists of 15 residues. V gave up 2 bases and J gave up 2 bases, with 13 bases separating them. Germline CDR1 is LGHNA and CDR2 is YNFKEQ. For the CDR3, the DNA is TGTGCCAGCAGCCAATTGGGTGCGATCACCTACGAGCAGTACTTC. Its protein is CASSQLGAITYEQYF.

This clone was picked up a small number of times. The chain is built from TRBV21-1 and TRBJ1-2; TRBD1, the D gene given by the table, was not confirmed from the DNA. TRBV21-1 is assigned pseudogene status. CDR3 size: 13 residues. The CDR3 is CASTPTQQDGYTF. The CDR3 nucleotides are TGTGCCAGCACCCCCACACAGCAGGATGGCTACACCTTC.

This CDR3 is CASSERWGGFTEAFF. The CDR3 nucleotides read TGTGCCAGCAGTGAAAGGTGGGGAGGGTTTACTGAAGCTTTCTTT. The chain couples TRBV25-1 to TRBJ1-1; unclear D gene. CDR1 MGHDK and CDR2 SYGVNS come from the germline V gene. The CDR3 runs to 15 residues. Trimming shortened V by 2 bases and J by 5 bases, and 15 bases separated the two germline ends.

This sequence joins TRBV5-1 and TRBJ2-1, with D possibly TRBD2 on 5 matching bases. V lost 0 bases and J lost 2, with 12 bases in between. Germline V gives CDR1 SGHRS, CDR2 YFSETQ. The CDR3 covers 16 residues. CDR3 DNA: TGCGCCAGCAGCTTGGGAGAGGGAAGTCCCTACAATGAGCAGTTCTTC. Protein: CASSLGEGSPYNEQFF. The full variable domain, rest sourced from reference TRBV5-1 and TRBJ2-1, is KAGVTQTPRYLIKTRGQQVTLSCSPISGHRSVSWYQQTPGQGLQFLFEYFSETQRNKGNFPGRFSGRQFSNSRSEMNVSTLELGDSALYLCASSLGEGSPYNEQFFGPGTRLTVL.

About this clone itself: Additional DNA sequences in this sample encode the identical CDR3. This chain links TRBV27 with TRBJ2-7; TRBD1 agrees at 7 bases. J was trimmed by 2 bases and V by 8 bases; bases with no gene match: 3. Germline V lookup: CDR1 MNHEY, CDR2 SMNVEV (reference sequence). This CDR3 is built from 12 residues. CDR3 nucleotides: TGTGCCAGCCGGGACAGTGCCTACGAGCAGTACTTC. Its translation: CASRDSAYEQYF.

The V call is TRBV6-1, the J call TRBJ1-6, with 7 bases that match TRBD1. The CDR3 length is 13 residues. J lost 6 bases, V lost 8 bases, and 4 bases had no gene match. Germline lookup yields CDR1 MNHNS and CDR2 SASEGT. The CDR3 here is CASGDRPNSPLHF. The CDR3, as DNA: TGTGCCAGCGGGGACAGACCTAATTCACCCCTCCACTTT.

The chain recombines TRBV4-1 with TRBJ2-3; D call uncertain. V was cut by 4 bases and J by 2 bases, with 10 bases left in between. CDR3 length: 14 amino acids. The germline CDR1 and CDR2 sequences are MGHRA and YSYEKL. The DNA for the CDR3 is TGCGCCAGCAGCCTAGGCCCCGCCACAGATACGCAGTATTTT. Translation: CASSLGPATDTQYF.

The V gene is TRBV10-3, the J gene TRBJ2-1; a weak D match, TRBD1 (5 bases). The CDR3 is 13 residues long. Germline assignment: CDR1 ENHRY and CDR2 SYGVKD. Trimming stripped 8 bases from V and 6 bases from J, with 14 bases between. The CDR3, as DNA: TGTGCCATCTGTAAGGGGTCAGGCAATGAGCAGTTCTTC. This translates into CAICKGSGNEQFF.

The rearrangement uses TRBV19 and TRBJ1-1, with a tentative D call TRBD1 (5 bases). The CDR3 loop spans 15 amino acids. From germline, CDR1 is LNHDA and CDR2 SQIVND (reference sequence). Between the trimmed V and J ends, which lost 10 bases and 3 bases, there was a span of 21 bases. For the CDR3, the DNA is TGTGCCACCCGAGGGACGGGCCTCAGGTACACTGAAGCTTTCTTT. Translating it yields CATRGTGLRYTEAFF.

The J gene is TRBJ2-2, the V gene TRBV5-1; 8 nucleotides line up with TRBD2. Looked up from germline, CDR1 is SGHRS and CDR2 is YFSETQ. This CDR3 spans 15 amino acids. J lost 4 bases, V lost 4 bases, and 6 bases had no gene match. Here the CDR3 reads CASSPAAGGTGELFF. In nucleotides, the CDR3 is TGCGCCAGCAGCCCGGCCGCGGGGGGCACCGGGGAGCTGTTTTTT.

The chain is built from TRBV6-5 and TRBJ1-5, with 8 nucleotides matching TRBD1. V shed 6 bases, J shed 2 bases, and the junction held 3 bases outside the gene matches. Per germline, CDR1 MNHEY and CDR2 SVGAGI. CDR3 length equals 14 residues. CDR3 region: CASRGTGGNQPQHF. Here the CDR3 DNA reads TGTGCCAGCAGGGGGACAGGTGGCAATCAGCCCCAGCATTTT.

The chain employs TRBV11-2 and TRBJ1-3; the match to TRBD1 covers 7 bases. Germline loops: CDR1 SGHAT, CDR2 FQNNGV. J was trimmed by 0 bases and V by 5 bases; bases with no gene match: 13. The CDR3 length is 18 residues. In nucleotides, the CDR3 is TGTGCCAGCAGCCCCCAGGGGGGATTCCCGACCTCTGGAAACACCATATATTTT. This codes for CASSPQGGFPTSGNTIYF. Full variable domain (outside the CDR3, taken from reference TRBV11-2 and TRBJ1-3): EAGVAQSPRYKIIEKRQSVAFWCNPISGHATLYWYQQILGQGPKLLIQFQNNGVVDDSQLPKDRFSAERLKGVDSTLKIQPAKLEDSAVYLCASSPQGGFPTSGNTIYFGEGSWLTVV.

The chain links TRBV6-5 to TRBJ1-1; no definite D call. V was cut by 0 bases and J by 1 base, with 9 bases left in between. The CDR3 consists of 15 residues. Germline V lookup: CDR1 MNHEY, CDR2 SVGAGI. The CDR3 nucleotides are TGTGCCAGCAGTTACTCTGGGTTCAAGAACACTGAAGCTTTCTTT. This sequence encodes CASSYSGFKNTEAFF.

The gene calls are TRBV27 and TRBJ2-2; 9 nucleotides align to TRBD1. The germline V gene encodes CDR1 MNHEY and CDR2 SMNVEV (reference sequence). The ends lost 5 bases at V and 5 bases at J; junction bases unmatched: 15. The CDR3 consists of 18 residues. The CDR3 DNA is TGTGCCAGCAGTCCAAGGGGTTGGGGACAGGGAGGGACCGGGGAGCTGTTTTTT. Translating gives CASSPRGWGQGGTGELFF.

This CDR3 is CASSPMGGTGNTIYF. CDR3 DNA sequence: TGTGCCAGCAGCCCCATGGGAGGAACTGGAAACACCATATATTTT. The chain couples TRBV7-9 to TRBJ1-3; D is undetermined. Germline V gene lookup returns CDR1 SEHNR and CDR2 FQNEAQ (reference sequence). The CDR3 length is 15 residues. V gave up 5 bases and J gave up 2 bases, with 13 bases separating them.